Each of the 15 T cell receptor beta chains below was sequenced from the same sample in a study of identifying expanded T cells in peripheral blood. TCRdb keeps only in-frame clones here, not all; method: immunoSEQ multiplex PCR. Of about 52,000 clones in the sample, less than 85% were seen once. The sequenced sample consisted of blood. The receptors stem from a person aged 18 to 75 in good health.

This chain joins TRBV4-2 and TRBJ1-6; no firm D call. Trimming pared 5 bases from V and 10 bases from J, leaving 18 bases between. CDR1 LGHNA and CDR2 YNFKEQ come from the germline V gene. This CDR3 spans 15 amino acids. The CDR3 region is CASSLYPQAQSPLHF. The CDR3 DNA reads as TGTGCCAGCAGCTTGTACCCCCAGGCCCAGTCACCCCTCCACTTT.

The chain joins TRBV6-5 to TRBJ1-1; 7 bases are a match to TRBD1. The CDR3 is made up of 13 amino acids. V lost 4 bases and J lost 6; bases outside the gene matches: 5. Germline V gene data show CDR1 as MNHEY and CDR2 as SVGAGI. This CDR3 is CASSSHRGAEAFF. The DNA of the CDR3 is TGTGCCAGCAGTTCACACAGGGGAGCTGAAGCTTTCTTT.

The genes are TRBV7-6 and TRBJ2-1; D is ambiguous. The CDR3 has 14 residues. Germline CDR1 is SGHVS and CDR2 is FNYEAQ. Trimming stripped 5 bases from V and 0 bases from J, with 8 bases between. The CDR3 region is CASSHMSSYNEQFF. The DNA for the CDR3 is TGTGCCAGCAGCCACATGAGCTCCTACAATGAGCAGTTCTTC.

This clone was seen a few times. This sequence joins TRBV18 and TRBJ1-3; D gene unclear. CDR1 and CDR2 (germline): KGHSH, LQKENI. Trimming cost V 3 bases and J 2 bases, with 5 bases left between them. The CDR3 extends over 13 amino acids. As DNA, the CDR3 is TGTGCCAGCTCACCTCGGACTGGAAACACCATATATTTT. This codes for CASSPRTGNTIYF.

The gene calls are TRBV14 and TRBJ2-1; D call uncertain. The CDR3 sequence is 14 residues long. Trimming took off 0 bases at V and 5 bases at J, with 8 bases between the two ends. Germline V gene data show CDR1 as SGHDN and CDR2 as FVKESK. CDR3 residues: CASSQDSVNNEQFF. As DNA, the CDR3 is TGTGCCAGCAGCCAAGATTCAGTAAACAATGAGCAGTTCTTC.

The rearrangement uses TRBV7-8 and TRBJ2-5; D remains ambiguous. Trimming took 3 bases from V and 5 from J, leaving 7 bases between them. CDR3 length: 12 residues. The germline V gene encodes CDR1 SGHVS and CDR2 FQNEAQ. This CDR3 is CASSFRAETQYF. In DNA, the CDR3 is TGTGCCAGCAGCTTTAGGGCGGAGACCCAGTACTTC.

The chain is built from TRBV7-3 and TRBJ2-1; TRBD1 is a possible D gene (5 bases). The V gene lost 1 base and the J gene lost 9 bases, with 19 bases spanning the gap. This CDR3 has 16 residues. Germline V gene lookup returns CDR1 SGHTA and CDR2 FQGTGA. The CDR3 is CASSLNARAVTGEQFF. Written as DNA, the CDR3 is TGTGCCAGCAGCTTAAATGCCAGGGCGGTTACGGGTGAGCAGTTCTTC.

This chain links TRBV6-1 with TRBJ1-2; no definite D call. Germline V gene data show CDR1 as MNHNS and CDR2 as SASEGT. V dropped 2 bases and J dropped 0 bases, with 1 base sitting between them. The CDR3 is 12 residues long. DNA for the CDR3: TGTGCCAGCAGTGAAACTAACTATGGCTACACCTTC. Amino acids: CASSETNYGYTF.

This clone was observed a single time. The CDR3 DNA sequence: TGTGCCAGCAGCACTAATCCGGGGGGCTCAGATACGCAGTATTTT. As protein: CASSTNPGGSDTQYF. The chain combines TRBV7-6 with TRBJ2-3, with D possibly TRBD2 on 7 matching bases. The CDR3 is made up of 15 amino acids. Germline CDR1 SGHVS, CDR2 FNYEAQ. V lost 5 bases and J 4 bases, leaving 16 bases between the germline ends.

The gene calls are TRBV30 and TRBJ1-2, with TRBD1 matching over 7 bases. CDR1 and CDR2 (germline): GTSNPN, SVGIG (reference sequence). The V segment lost 4 bases and the J segment 8 bases; nucleotides outside the gene matches: 10. This CDR3 is built from 13 residues. Here the CDR3 DNA reads TGTGCCTGGAAGGGGGCCGGGGTTCGAGGCTACACCTTC. Its protein product is CAWKGAGVRGYTF.

The chain couples TRBV14 to TRBJ1-2; the match to TRBD1 covers 7 bases. Trimming took 4 bases from V and 5 from J; bases not matched to a gene: 7. CDR3 length: 14 residues. Germline V lookup: CDR1 SGHDN, CDR2 FVKESK. CDR3 DNA sequence: TGTGCCAGCAGCCCTCTGAGGGGGCTTTATGGCTACACCTTC. Residues: CASSPLRGLYGYTF.

The CDR3 DNA is TGCAGCGTTGAAGCGGTCGGGACAGGGTTGGATGGCTACACCTTC. It translates to CSVEAVGTGLDGYTF. The chain combines TRBV29-1 with TRBJ1-2, with 9 bases lining up with TRBD1. The V gene's germline CDR1 is SQVTM and CDR2 ANQGSEA. The CDR3 spans 15 residues. J was trimmed by 6 bases and V by 1 base; bases with no gene match: 9. The full variable domain, completed using reference TRBV29-1 and TRBJ1-2, is SAVISQKPSRDICQRGTSLTIQCQVDSQVTMMFWYRQQPGQSLTLIATANQGSEATYESGFVIDKFPISRPNLTFSTLTVSNMSPEDSSIYLCSVEAVGTGLDGYTFGSGTRLTVV.

This CDR3 is CASTGGPPNTGELFF. CDR3 sequence (DNA): TGTGCCAGCACCGGGGGGCCCCCGAACACCGGGGAGCTGTTTTTT. The V and J genes are TRBV7-9 and TRBJ2-2; a possible D gene is TRBD2 (7 bases). Germline lookup yields CDR1 SEHNR and CDR2 FQNEAQ (reference sequence). V was cut by 7 bases and J by 0 bases, with 12 bases left in between. There are 15 residues in the CDR3.

This sequence joins TRBV5-4 and TRBJ1-1, with D possibly TRBD1 on 5 matching bases. V gave up 7 bases and J gave up 5 bases, with 12 bases separating them. The CDR3 is 12 amino acids. CDR1 SGHNT and CDR2 YYREEE come from the germline V gene (reference sequence). The CDR3 protein is CASRGTRTEAFF. The CDR3 DNA reads TGTGCCAGCCGGGGCACGAGGACTGAAGCTTTCTTT.

CDR3 DNA sequence: TGTGCCAGCAGCTCAAGCTCCTACGAGCAGTACTTC. This codes for CASSSSSYEQYF. V is TRBV11-3 and J is TRBJ2-7, with D uncertain. Germline-derived CDR1 and CDR2 are SGHNT and YENEEA. The CDR3 extends over 12 amino acids. The V gene lost 4 bases and the J gene lost 0 bases, with 4 bases spanning the gap.